One and the same sample provided the 17 T cell receptor beta chains below, sequenced in a study of shared clonotypes between healthy human individuals. The data were produced by immunoSEQ multiplex PCR, yet TCRdb's version contains in-frame clones alone and is incomplete. This sample has roughly 500,000 clones, with roughly 95% found just once. Sequencing used naive CD4+ T cells sorted from blood. Subset defined: CD45RA+ positively selected. These TCRs come from a woman in her 30s in good health.

CDR3 in DNA: TGCAGCGTTGGGAGGACTAGCTTAAGGGGCGAGCAGTTCTTC. This sequence encodes CSVGRTSLRGEQFF. The chain couples TRBV29-1 to TRBJ2-1; the match to TRBD2 covers 8 bases. Germline CDR1 and CDR2: SQVTM and ANQGSEA. The J segment lost 10 bases and the V segment lost 4 bases, leaving 12 bases of the junction unmatched. The CDR3 sequence is 14 residues long.

The CDR3 reads CASRPTGGVGLNYGYTF. The CDR3 DNA reads TGTGCCAGCAGACCAACAGGGGGGGTGGGACTGAACTATGGCTACACCTTC. The genes are TRBV28 and TRBJ1-2, with 8 positions matching TRBD1. This CDR3 has 17 amino acids. The V gene's germline CDR1 is MDHEN and CDR2 SYDVKM. The V and J ends lost 6 bases and 2 bases, in that order; junction bases with no gene match: 14.

The rearrangement uses TRBV30 and TRBJ1-1, with 7 bases that match TRBD1. Germline-derived CDR1 and CDR2 are GTSNPN and SVGIG (reference sequence). After removal of 7 bases from V and 6 bases from J, the junction contained 8 bases not matched to a gene. This CDR3 spans 12 amino acids. The CDR3 here is CASSQGISEAFF. The DNA of the CDR3 is TGTGCCTCCTCACAGGGGATCTCTGAAGCTTTCTTT. Supplemented by reference TRBV30 and TRBJ1-1, the full variable domain reads SQTIHQWPATLVQPVGSPLSLECTVEGTSNPNLYWYRQAAGRGLQLLFYSVGIGQISSEVPQNLSASRPQDRQFILSSKKLLLSDSGFYLCASSQGISEAFFGQGTRLTVV.

The chain recombines TRBV5-1 with TRBJ2-5; 14 bases fit TRBD2. The germline V gene encodes CDR1 SGHRS and CDR2 YFSETQ. J gave up 14 bases and V 1 base, and 10 bases lay outside the gene matches. CDR3 size: 15 residues. Here the CDR3 reads CASSLTSGTSGSAYF. The DNA of the CDR3 is TGCGCCAGCAGCTTGACCTCCGGGACTAGCGGGAGCGCTTACTTC.

The chain combines TRBV4-2 with TRBJ2-7; D is undetermined. Germline V lookup: CDR1 LGHNA, CDR2 YNFKEQ. CDR3 size: 14 residues. V lost 0 bases and J 4 bases, leaving 10 bases between the germline ends. CDR3 bases: TGTGCCAGCAGCCAAGATGAGGCAGAGTACGAGCAGTACTTC. Protein sequence: CASSQDEAEYEQYF.

The chain is built from TRBV7-3 and TRBJ2-7; tentative D call: TRBD1 (6 bases). The CDR3 spans 12 residues. V was cut by 4 bases and J by 6 bases, with 10 bases left in between. Germline loops: CDR1 SGHTA, CDR2 FQGTGA. The DNA for the CDR3 is TGTGCCAGCAGCTCCGGACAGTTCGAGCAGTACTTC. It is translated as CASSSGQFEQYF.

The rearrangement joins TRBV6-4 to TRBJ2-1, with TRBD2 matching over 9 bases. This CDR3 is built from 15 residues. CDR1 and CDR2 from the germline V gene are MRHNA and SNTAGT. The J segment lost 8 bases and the V segment lost 2 bases, leaving 7 bases of the junction unmatched. The CDR3 DNA reads as TGTGCCAGCAGTGACCGAGTAGCGGGAGTTGATGAGCAGTTCTTC. Amino acids: CASSDRVAGVDEQFF.

V gene TRBV15 combines with J gene TRBJ1-1, with D hard to call. Germline V gives CDR1 LNHNV, CDR2 YYDKDF (reference sequence). The length of the CDR3 is 13 residues. Trimming took off 0 bases at V and 10 bases at J, with 12 bases between the two ends. The CDR3 reads CATSREDGGGAFF. The CDR3 region has the DNA TGTGCCACCAGCAGAGAGGACGGTGGCGGAGCTTTCTTT.

The chain links TRBV27 to TRBJ1-1; D call uncertain. CDR3 length: 13 residues. Germline lookup yields CDR1 MNHEY and CDR2 SMNVEV (reference sequence). Trimming took off 3 bases at V and 3 bases at J, with 8 bases between the two ends. CDR3 in amino acids: CASSFRTYTEAFF. The CDR3, as DNA: TGTGCCAGCAGTTTCAGGACCTACACTGAAGCTTTCTTT.

This sequence joins TRBV28 and TRBJ1-2; 9 bases fit TRBD1. Germline-derived CDR1 and CDR2 are MDHEN and SYDVKM. The CDR3 totals 15 residues. J gave up 7 bases and V 4 bases, and 10 bases lay outside the gene matches. CDR3 bases: TGTGCCAGCAGTTCCTCCGGGACAGGGAGAATTGGCTACACCTTC. Its translation is CASSSSGTGRIGYTF.

The rearrangement uses TRBV11-2 and TRBJ2-2, with TRBD1 as a possible D gene (5 bases). V was shortened by 5 bases and J by 3 bases, with 13 bases between the two germline ends. CDR3 length: 15 amino acids. Germline V lookup: CDR1 SGHAT, CDR2 FQNNGV. The CDR3 nucleotides read TGTGCCAGCAGCCCCCAAACAGGATACACCGGGGAGCTGTTTTTT. This sequence encodes CASSPQTGYTGELFF.

V usage is TRBV4-1 and J usage is TRBJ2-2; D gene unclear. The CDR3 sequence is 15 residues long. V lost 1 base to trimming and J lost 10 bases, with 16 bases between them. In germline, CDR1 is MGHRA, CDR2 YSYEKL. CDR3 sequence reads: CASSQVTLVGSELFF. The DNA for the CDR3 is TGCGCCAGCAGCCAAGTAACCTTGGTCGGCTCGGAGCTGTTTTTT.

The rearrangement joins TRBV19 to TRBJ1-2; weak D call: TRBD1 (5 bases). Germline loops: CDR1 LNHDA, CDR2 SQIVND (reference sequence). This CDR3 region has 14 residues. V lost 6 bases and J 3 bases, leaving 14 bases between the germline ends. The DNA for the CDR3 is TGTGCCAGTAGAATGGGGGGGTACGACTATGGCTACACCTTC. The encoded protein is CASRMGGYDYGYTF. Variable domain in full (rest from reference TRBV19 and TRBJ1-2): DGGITQSPKYLFRKEGQNVTLSCEQNLNHDAMYWYRQDPGQGLRLIYYSQIVNDFQKGDIAEGYSVSREKKESFPLTVTSAQKNPTAFYLCASRMGGYDYGYTFGSGTRLTVV.

The genes are TRBV27 and TRBJ2-7, with 14 bases lining up with TRBD2. J gave up 0 bases and V 5 bases, and 9 bases lay outside the gene matches. CDR1 and CDR2 from the germline V gene are MNHEY and SMNVEV (reference sequence). The CDR3 totals 18 residues. CDR3 sequence (DNA): TGTGCCAGCAGTCCACGACTAGCGGGAGGGAAATCCTCCTACGAGCAGTACTTC. It translates to CASSPRLAGGKSSYEQYF.

The chain employs TRBV28 and TRBJ1-5; TRBD1 might be the D (5 bases). The CDR3 totals 14 residues. CDR1 is MDHEN and CDR2 is SYDVKM in the germline V gene. Trimming stripped 2 bases from V and 9 bases from J, with 14 bases between. Here the CDR3 reads CASSLRWDSRPQHF. The CDR3 DNA follows: TGTGCCAGCAGTTTACGGTGGGACTCTCGGCCCCAGCATTTT.

The chain recombines TRBV2 with TRBJ1-1; D might be TRBD1 (5 bases). The CDR3 is made up of 14 amino acids. Germline loops: CDR1 SNHLY, CDR2 FYNNEI. Trimming cost V 5 bases and J 1 base, with 11 bases left between them. The CDR3, as DNA: TGTGCCAGCAGTCCCGCTGGACAGAACACTGAAGCTTTCTTT. Protein sequence: CASSPAGQNTEAFF.

The chain uses TRBV19 and TRBJ1-1, with D tentatively TRBD1 (5 bases). The CDR3 extends over 14 amino acids. Germline V gives CDR1 LNHDA, CDR2 SQIVND (reference sequence). V lost 3 bases and J lost 2, with 10 bases in between. CDR3: CASSIQRTNTEAFF. The DNA for the CDR3 is TGTGCCAGTAGTATCCAGAGGACAAACACTGAAGCTTTCTTT.